Here is one T cell receptor (beta chain) with its context. Its target is not known. Exclusion applied to patients with autoimmune disease history or systemic immunosuppression. V lost 4 bases to trimming and J lost 3 bases, with 13 bases between them. This CDR3 contains 14 residues. The germline V gene encodes CDR1 SGHRS and CDR2 YFSETQ. Using immunoSEQ multiplex PCR, the repertoire was profiled, and TCRdb retains in-frame clones only, with some absent. The repertoire has around 100,000 clones, around nine tenths of them found once; the top ten carry about 0.15%. These data belong to a study of OX40 agonist ivuxolimab in advanced cancers. The wider study: Patients enrolled in dose escalation were diagnosed with hepatocellular carcinoma, melanoma, renal cell or head and neck cancer. General study points: At 0.1 to 3.0 mg/kg and by week 6, CD4+ and CD8+ T cells in the blood had expanded clonally.

The gene calls are TRBV5-1 and TRBJ1-2; D is unresolved. This material consisted of CD4+ or CD8+ T cells sorted from blood, taken in a trial of the OX40 agonist ivuxolimab. The origin of this receptor is an adult with an advanced solid tumor such as melanoma, head and neck, liver or kidney cancer. The CDR3: CASSPGPYDYGYTF. In DNA form, the CDR3 reads TGCGCCAGCAGCCCCGGGCCCTACGACTATGGCTACACCTTC.